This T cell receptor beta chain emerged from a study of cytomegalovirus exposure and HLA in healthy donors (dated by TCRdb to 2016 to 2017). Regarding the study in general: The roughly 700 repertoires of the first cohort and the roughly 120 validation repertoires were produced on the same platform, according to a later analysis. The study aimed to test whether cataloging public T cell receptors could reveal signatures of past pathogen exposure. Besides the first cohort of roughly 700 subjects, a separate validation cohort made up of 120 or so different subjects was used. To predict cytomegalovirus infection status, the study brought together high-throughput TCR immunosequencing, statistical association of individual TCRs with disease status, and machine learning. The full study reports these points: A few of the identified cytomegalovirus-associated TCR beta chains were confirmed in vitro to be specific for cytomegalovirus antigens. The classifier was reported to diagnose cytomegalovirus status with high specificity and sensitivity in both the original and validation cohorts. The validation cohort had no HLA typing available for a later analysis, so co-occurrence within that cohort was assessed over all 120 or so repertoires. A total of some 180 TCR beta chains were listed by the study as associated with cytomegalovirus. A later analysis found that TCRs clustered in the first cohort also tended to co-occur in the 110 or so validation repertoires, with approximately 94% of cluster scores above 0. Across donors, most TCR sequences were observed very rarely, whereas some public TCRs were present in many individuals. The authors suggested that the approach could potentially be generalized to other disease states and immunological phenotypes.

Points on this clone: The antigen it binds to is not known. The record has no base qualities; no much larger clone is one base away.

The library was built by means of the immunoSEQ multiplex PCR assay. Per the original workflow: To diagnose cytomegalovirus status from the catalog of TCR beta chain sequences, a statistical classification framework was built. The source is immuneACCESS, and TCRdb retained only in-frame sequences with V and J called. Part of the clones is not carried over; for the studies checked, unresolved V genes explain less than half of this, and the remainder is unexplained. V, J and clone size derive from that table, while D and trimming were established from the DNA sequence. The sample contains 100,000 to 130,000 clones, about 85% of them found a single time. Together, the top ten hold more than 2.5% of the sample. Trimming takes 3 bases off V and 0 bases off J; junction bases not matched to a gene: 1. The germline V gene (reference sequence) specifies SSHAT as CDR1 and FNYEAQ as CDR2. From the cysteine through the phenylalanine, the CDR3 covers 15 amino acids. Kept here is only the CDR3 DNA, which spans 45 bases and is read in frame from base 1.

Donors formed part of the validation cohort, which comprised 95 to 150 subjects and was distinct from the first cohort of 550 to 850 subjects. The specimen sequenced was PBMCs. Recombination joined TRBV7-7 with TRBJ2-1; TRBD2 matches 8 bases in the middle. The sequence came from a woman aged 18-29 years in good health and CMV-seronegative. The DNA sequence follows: TGTGCCAGCAGCTTTGCGGGGGGCTCCTACAATGAGCAGTTCTTC. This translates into CASSFAGGSYNEQFF.